This T cell receptor beta chain originates from a study of T cell repertoires in cytomegalovirus infection (dated by TCRdb to the late 2010s). About the full investigation: Because public TCR beta signatures pointed to carriage of CMV infection together with the matching HLA type, the HLA type of each donor mattered for the analysis.

Worth noting for this clonotype: Its antigen is still unknown. No base qualities exist here, and no much larger clone lies one base off it.

Study-wide conclusions, independent of this receptor: In both this cohort and an independent cohort of several hundred donors, the cumulative frequency of public TCR beta family members distinguished carriers of CMV infection plus the relevant HLA type. The ex vivo response was dominated by HLA-C-restricted CMV-specific TCR beta clonotypes, which also provided the single most frequent clonotype in two of eight donors.

The sample was run on an Illumina HiSeq 1500. TCRdb ran its own pipeline on the public reads, namely fastp trimming at Q25 and MiXCR clone calling, and kept in-frame beta chains. CDR3 protein sequences are deduplicated, and each keeps its most common genes and DNA. The table for this sample lists roughly 150,000 distinct CDR3 sequences; around a quarter of them were counted only once. The ten largest clones capture about 10% of the sample. V and J are trimmed by 6 bases and 4 bases, and the gene matches miss 8 bases of the junction. From the germline V gene (reference sequence), CDR1 is MNHNY and CDR2 is SVGAGI. The CDR3 runs 14 amino acids, cysteine and phenylalanine included. CDR3 DNA is the only sequence kept; it has 42 bases, read in frame from the first base.

Sample: PBMCs. The sequence was obtained from a human donor in good health (CMV status not recorded). Some clones in this sample may be carry-over from other donors' samples. The chain uses TRBV6-6 and TRBJ1-2, and TRBD1 aligns with 7 junction nucleotides. The CDR3 protein sequence reads: CASRPSQGGYGYTF. DNA sequence: TGTGCCAGCAGGCCCTCCCAGGGGGGCTATGGCTACACCTTC.